The 12 T cell receptor beta chains in this list originate from one sample, sequenced in a study of prognosis after radiotherapy for stage I lung cancer. From genomic DNA, TCR beta CDR3 was amplified by two-round multiplex PCR. Primers specific to each TRBV and TRBJ gene drove first-round PCR. MiXCR was run by TCRdb on the multiplex PCR reads, yielding one entry per CDR3 protein. Of some 16,000 distinct CDR3 sequences in the sample, approximately 28% were seen once. Sequences were derived from PBMCs, sampled before or after stereotactic body radiation therapy (not recorded which). These TCRs come from a donor over 45 with non-small cell lung cancer.

This clonotype has at least ten counts. The chain employs TRBV6-5 and TRBJ2-7, with no clear D. The CDR3 contains 12 residues. Trimming took off 4 bases at V and 2 bases at J, with 6 bases between the two ends. Germline CDR1 and CDR2: MNHEY and SVGAGI. The CDR3 DNA sequence: TGTGCCAGCAGTTTCACCCCCTACGAGCAGTACTTC. Translation gives CASSFTPYEQYF.

Concerning this clonotype: A much larger clone differs from this one at a single base, so this may be a read error. The gene calls are TRBV7-8 and TRBJ2-1; D gene uncertain. Deletions cut 5 bases from V and 8 bases from J, with 22 bases between. The CDR3 consists of 16 residues. Germline-derived CDR1 and CDR2 are SGHVS and FQNEAQ. The CDR3 loop is CASSPPGSPPGDEQFF. The CDR3 bases are TGTGCCAGCAGCCCCCCGGGCAGCCCGCCGGGCGATGAGCAGTTCTTC.

This chain connects TRBV6-9 to TRBJ2-5, with D possibly being TRBD1 (6 bases). The CDR3 length is 16 residues. V dropped 4 bases and J dropped 2 bases, with 17 bases sitting between them. Germline CDR1 and CDR2: MNHGY and SVAAGI. CDR3 protein: CASSLGTLQGQETQYF. In DNA, the CDR3 is TGTGCCAGCAGTTTAGGGACACTCCAAGGGCAAGAGACCCAGTACTTC.

Worth noting for this clonotype: The junction differs from germline at one of its ends, possibly a read error. The V call is TRBV6-1, the J call TRBJ2-2; D is ambiguous. CDR1 MNHNS and CDR2 SASEGT come from the germline V gene. This CDR3 is 16 amino acids long. The CDR3: CASSPVTVSYTGELFF. The CDR3 DNA sequence: TGTGCCAGCAGTCCGGTTACCGTCTCATACACCGGTGAGCTGTTTTTT.

This clonotype occurred many times. The chain links TRBV18 to TRBJ2-5; 8 bases are shared with TRBD2. The CDR3 is 14 residues long. CDR1 and CDR2 from the germline V gene are KGHSH and LQKENI. The V gene end was trimmed by 3 bases and the J gene end by 1 base; junction bases not matched to a gene: 1. The CDR3 sequence: CASSPGGGQETQYF. The CDR3 bases are TGTGCCAGCTCACCCGGGGGGGGCCAAGAGACCCAGTACTTC. The full variable domain, rest sourced from reference TRBV18 and TRBJ2-5, is NAGVMQNPRHLVRRRGQEARLRCSPMKGHSHVYWYRQLPEEGLKFMVYLQKENIIDESGMPKERFSAEFPKEGPSILRIQQVVRGDSAAYFCASSPGGGQETQYFGPGTRLLVL.

This clonotype was seen only once. This likely stems from a read error, as it lies one base from a far larger clone. The V call is TRBV6-4, the J call TRBJ2-7; D gene ambiguous. Germline V gives CDR1 MRHNA, CDR2 SNTAGT. This CDR3 region has 13 residues. In DNA, the CDR3 is TGTGCCAGCACCATCTCCGCCGCTTACGATCAGTACTTC. Its translation: CASTISAAYDQYF.

This clonotype has a count of ten or more. J is TRBJ1-1 and V is TRBV30; D perhaps matches TRBD1 (6 bases). CDR3 length: 14 residues. Looked up from germline, CDR1 is GTSNPN and CDR2 is SVGIG (reference sequence). The ends were cut back, 2 bases at V and 0 bases at J, with 10 bases in the middle. The CDR3 sequence: CAWSRGHLNTEAFF. The CDR3 DNA is TGTGCCTGGAGTAGGGGACACCTGAACACTGAAGCTTTCTTT.

This clonotype occurred many times. The V gene is TRBV19, the J gene TRBJ1-1; weak D call: TRBD1 (5 bases). The V gene lost 5 bases and the J gene lost 4 bases, with 14 bases spanning the gap. Germline values: CDR1 LNHDA, CDR2 SQIVND (reference sequence). The CDR3 loop spans 14 amino acids. The CDR3: CASSFREGLTEAFF. CDR3 coding DNA: TGTGCCAGTAGTTTCAGGGAGGGTCTCACTGAAGCTTTCTTT.

The chain is built from TRBV24-1 and TRBJ2-3; the D gene is possibly TRBD1 (6 bases). CDR1 KGHDR and CDR2 SFDVKD come from the germline V gene. V was trimmed by 10 bases and J by 1 base, leaving 14 bases between them. The CDR3 loop spans 14 amino acids. CDR3 sequence reads: CATDQGLGTDTQYF. CDR3 coding DNA: TGTGCCACAGACCAGGGGTTAGGCACAGATACGCAGTATTTT.

Worth noting for this clonotype: Given a much more abundant clone one base away, this may be a read error. The V call is TRBV10-3, the J call TRBJ1-5; 9 bases are shared with TRBD1. Looked up from germline, CDR1 is ENHRY and CDR2 is SYGVKD. The CDR3 has 13 residues. CDR3 sequence reads: CATRTGDDQHQHF. CDR3 sequence (DNA): TGTGCCACCCGGACAGGGGACGATCAGCACCAGCATTTT.

On this clonotype: A clone one base away is much larger, so this may be a read error. The rearrangement links TRBV6-2 or TRBV6-3 to TRBJ1-2; no reliable D call. Per germline, CDR1 MNHEY and CDR2 SVGEGT. This CDR3 is built from 16 residues. V was cut by 0 bases and J by 8 bases, with 19 bases left in between. CDR3 protein: CASSYSIGVSSLGYTF. The CDR3 nucleotides are TGTGCCAGCAGTTACTCGATTGGGGTGTCCTCGTTGGGCTACACCTTC.

The V and J genes are TRBV12-3 or TRBV12-4 and TRBJ2-2; 7 nucleotides agree with TRBD2. The J segment lost 9 bases and the V segment lost 6 bases, leaving 10 bases of the junction unmatched. The CDR3 extends over 14 amino acids. The CDR3 spells CASRPSGDTWELFF. CDR3 DNA sequence: TGTGCCAGCAGACCCAGCGGGGATACCTGGGAGCTGTTTTTT.